The clone carrying this T cell receptor (beta chain) was seen a handful of times. The antigen remains undetermined. This sample stems from a study of cytomegalovirus exposure and HLA in healthy donors. PCR was performed using 60 Vbeta and 13 Jbeta primers. In the original processing: A later analysis tallied roughly 77 million unique TCR beta chains, 8.5 million to 11 million of them shared. The protocol was immunoSEQ multiplex PCR, while the TCRdb copy is restricted to in-frame clones and leaves out a portion. That table is the source of V, J and clone size, and D and trimming were worked out from the DNA. The profile covers roughly 200,000 clones, with roughly 9.5% appearing a single time and roughly 1.3% taken by the ten largest. Germline CDR1 KGHSH, CDR2 LQKENI. The CDR3 has 18 residues. The V and J ends lost 9 bases and 6 bases, in that order; junction bases with no gene match: 22. Points from the study as a whole: The majority of CMV-associated TCR beta chains were reported as apparently HLA-restricted in a later analysis.

What was sequenced was PBMCs. The sequence derives from a woman in her thirties in good health and CMV-seropositive. The chain couples TRBV18 to TRBJ2-5, with 10 bases lining up with TRBD2. In DNA form, the CDR3 reads TGTGCCAGTTCAAGCACAGAAGCGGGAGGGGCGTTGGCGAAGACCCAGTACTTC. The encoded protein is CASSSTEAGGALAKTQYF.